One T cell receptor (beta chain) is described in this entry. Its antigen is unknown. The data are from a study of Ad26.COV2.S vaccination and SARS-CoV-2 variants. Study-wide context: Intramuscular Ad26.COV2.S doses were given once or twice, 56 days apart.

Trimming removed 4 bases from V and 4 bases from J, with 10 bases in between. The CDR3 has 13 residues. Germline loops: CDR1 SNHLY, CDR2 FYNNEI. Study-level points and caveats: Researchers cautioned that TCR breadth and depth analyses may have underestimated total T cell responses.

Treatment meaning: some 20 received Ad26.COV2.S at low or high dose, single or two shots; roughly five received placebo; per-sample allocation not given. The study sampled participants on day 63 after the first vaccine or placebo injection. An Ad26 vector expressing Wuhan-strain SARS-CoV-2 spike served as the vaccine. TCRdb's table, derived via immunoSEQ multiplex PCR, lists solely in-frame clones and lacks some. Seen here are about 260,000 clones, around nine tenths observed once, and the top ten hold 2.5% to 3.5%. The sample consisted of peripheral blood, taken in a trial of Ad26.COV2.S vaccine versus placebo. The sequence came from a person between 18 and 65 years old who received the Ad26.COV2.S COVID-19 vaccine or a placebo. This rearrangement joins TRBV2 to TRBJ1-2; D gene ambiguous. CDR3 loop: CASSGNSLYGYTF. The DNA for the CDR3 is TGTGCCAGCAGTGGAAACAGCCTCTATGGCTACACCTTC.